This T cell receptor (beta chain) emerged from a study of breast tumors, draining lymph nodes, adjacent tissues. Study-wide findings and caveats: Luminal-like breast cancer showed significantly higher tumor–nontumor repertoire similarity than basal-like. Compared with lymph nodes, tumors were less diverse; compared with nontumor tissue, more.

Samples came from axillary lymph nodes draining the breast cancer. This clonotype has ten or more counts. The antigen is not known. TCRdb recomputed calls from the multiplex PCR reads with MiXCR, one row per CDR3 protein. The sample has over 200,000 distinct CDR3 sequences, under 40% seen once. V was shortened by 3 bases and J by 2 bases, with 8 bases between the two germline ends. Germline CDR1 is SGHDN and CDR2 is FVKESK. The CDR3 contains 13 residues. The sample comprised axillary lymph node tissue. The clonotype comes from a female donor with breast cancer. Some clones in this sample may be carry-over from other donors' samples. The chain combines TRBV14 with TRBJ2-7; D remains ambiguous. CDR3 bases: TGTGCCAGCAGCCAGTCGGATCCCTACGAGCAGTACTTC. Translating gives CASSQSDPYEQYF.